This T cell receptor beta chain was sequenced for a study of shared clonotypes between healthy human individuals. At the level of the study: Ranging from 18 to 49 in age, donors were two women and three men.

The protocol was immunoSEQ multiplex PCR, while the TCRdb copy is restricted to in-frame clones and leaves out a portion. Seen here are about 1.4 million clones, approximately 97% observed once, and the top ten hold over 1%. Study-wide results and limits: What naive subsets generally showed was a larger estimated richness than memory subsets showed.

The CDR3 contains 14 residues. Between the trimmed V and J ends, which lost 8 bases and 0 bases, there was a span of 11 bases. The germline gives CDR1 SGHTA, CDR2 FQGNSA. On this clone itself: Its cognate antigen is unknown.

This receptor was identified in a man aged 30 to 39 in good health. The V and J genes are TRBV7-2 and TRBJ2-1; weak D call: TRBD2 (5 bases). Sequencing was done on a sample of naive CD4+ T cells sorted from blood. Subset meaning: CD45RA+ positively selected. CDR3 protein: CASLVGSSYNEQFF. CDR3 sequence (DNA): TGTGCCAGCCTTGTAGGGAGCTCCTACAATGAGCAGTTCTTC.